This T cell receptor beta chain was sequenced during a study of lymphopenia after photon versus proton radiotherapy. Germline CDR1 is SGHDN and CDR2 is FVKESK. There are 12 residues in the CDR3. V was clipped by 2 bases and J by 6 bases, with 6 bases between them. Assay: immunoSEQ multiplex PCR; the TCRdb copy retains only in-frame clones and omits some. The sample lists more than 45,000 clones, about four fifths seen once, with approximately 2% in the top ten. Material: peripheral blood, obtained from a patient treated with proton-based radiotherapy. This receptor was identified in a man aged 55 to 69 with pancreatic cancer. The chain employs TRBV14 and TRBJ2-3; D call uncertain. CDR3 nucleotide sequence: TGTGCCAGCAGCCAAACTCGGGATACGCAGTATTTT. This codes for CASSQTRDTQYF.